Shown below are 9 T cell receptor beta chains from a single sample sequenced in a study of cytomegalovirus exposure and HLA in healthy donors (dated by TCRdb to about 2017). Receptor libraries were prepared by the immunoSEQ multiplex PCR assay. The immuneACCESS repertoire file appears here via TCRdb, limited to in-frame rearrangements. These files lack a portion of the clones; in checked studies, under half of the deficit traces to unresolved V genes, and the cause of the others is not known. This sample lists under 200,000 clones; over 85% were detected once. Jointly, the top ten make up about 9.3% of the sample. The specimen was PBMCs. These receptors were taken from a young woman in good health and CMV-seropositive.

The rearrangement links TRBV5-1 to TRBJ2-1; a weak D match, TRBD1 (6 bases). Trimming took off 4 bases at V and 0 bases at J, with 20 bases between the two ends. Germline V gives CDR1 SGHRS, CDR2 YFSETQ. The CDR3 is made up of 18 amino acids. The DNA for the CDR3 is TGCGCCAGCAGCACCTCTCGACAGGATTTGAGCTCCTACAATGAGCAGTTCTTC. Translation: CASSTSRQDLSSYNEQFF. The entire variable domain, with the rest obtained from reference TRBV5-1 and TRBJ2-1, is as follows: KAGVTQTPRYLIKTRGQQVTLSCSPISGHRSVSWYQQTPGQGLQFLFEYFSETQRNKGNFPGRFSGRQFSNSRSEMNVSTLELGDSALYLCASSTSRQDLSSYNEQFFGPGTRLTVL.

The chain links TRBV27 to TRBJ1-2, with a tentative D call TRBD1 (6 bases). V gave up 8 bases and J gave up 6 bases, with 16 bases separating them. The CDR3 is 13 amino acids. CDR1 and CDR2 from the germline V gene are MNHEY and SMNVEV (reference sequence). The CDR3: CASFGGARNGYTF. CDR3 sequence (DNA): TGTGCCAGCTTTGGGGGCGCTCGTAATGGCTACACCTTC.

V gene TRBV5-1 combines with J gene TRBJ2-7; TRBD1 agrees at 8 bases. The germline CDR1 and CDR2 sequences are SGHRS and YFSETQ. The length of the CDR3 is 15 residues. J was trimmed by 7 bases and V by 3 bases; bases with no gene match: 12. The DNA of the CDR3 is TGCGCCAGCAGCTCCGGACAGGGTTTATTGAGGGAGCAGTACTTC. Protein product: CASSSGQGLLREQYF.

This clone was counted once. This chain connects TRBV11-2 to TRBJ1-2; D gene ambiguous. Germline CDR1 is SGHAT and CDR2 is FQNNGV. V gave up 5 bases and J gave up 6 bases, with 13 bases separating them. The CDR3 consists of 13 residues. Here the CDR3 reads CASSIQPFDGYTF. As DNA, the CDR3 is TGTGCCAGCAGCATACAGCCATTCGATGGCTACACCTTC.

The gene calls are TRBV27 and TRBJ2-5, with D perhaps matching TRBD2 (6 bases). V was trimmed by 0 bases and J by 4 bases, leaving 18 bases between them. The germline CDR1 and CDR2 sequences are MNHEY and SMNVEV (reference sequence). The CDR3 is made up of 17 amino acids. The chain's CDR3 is CASSLSAGVGGPETQYF. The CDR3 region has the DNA TGTGCCAGCAGTTTATCGGCTGGGGTGGGGGGACCAGAGACCCAGTACTTC.

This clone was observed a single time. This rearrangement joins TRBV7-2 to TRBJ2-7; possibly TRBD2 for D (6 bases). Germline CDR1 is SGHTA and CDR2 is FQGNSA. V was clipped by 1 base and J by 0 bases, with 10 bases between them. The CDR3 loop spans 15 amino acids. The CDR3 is CASSLVAGPSYEQYF. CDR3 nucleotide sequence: TGTGCCAGCAGCTTAGTTGCGGGACCCTCCTACGAGCAGTACTTC.

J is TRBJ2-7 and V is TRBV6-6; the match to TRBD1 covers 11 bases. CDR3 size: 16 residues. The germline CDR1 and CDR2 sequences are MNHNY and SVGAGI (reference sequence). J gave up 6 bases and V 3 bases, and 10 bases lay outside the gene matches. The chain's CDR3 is CASSYSSGTGGGEQYF. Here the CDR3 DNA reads TGTGCCAGCAGTTATAGTTCTGGGACAGGGGGAGGCGAGCAGTACTTC.

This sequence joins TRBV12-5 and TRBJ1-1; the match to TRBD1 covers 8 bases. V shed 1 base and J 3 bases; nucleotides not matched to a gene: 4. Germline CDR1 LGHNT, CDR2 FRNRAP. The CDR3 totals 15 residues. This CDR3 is CASGLGTGGYTEAFF. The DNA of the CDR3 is TGTGCTAGTGGTTTGGGAACAGGGGGTTACACTGAAGCTTTCTTT.

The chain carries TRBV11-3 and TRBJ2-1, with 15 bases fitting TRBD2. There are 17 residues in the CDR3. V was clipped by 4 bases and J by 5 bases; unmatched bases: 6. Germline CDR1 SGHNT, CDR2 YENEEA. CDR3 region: CASSSRTSGRAHNEQFF. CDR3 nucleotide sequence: TGTGCCAGCAGCTCGAGGACTAGCGGGAGGGCCCACAATGAGCAGTTCTTC.